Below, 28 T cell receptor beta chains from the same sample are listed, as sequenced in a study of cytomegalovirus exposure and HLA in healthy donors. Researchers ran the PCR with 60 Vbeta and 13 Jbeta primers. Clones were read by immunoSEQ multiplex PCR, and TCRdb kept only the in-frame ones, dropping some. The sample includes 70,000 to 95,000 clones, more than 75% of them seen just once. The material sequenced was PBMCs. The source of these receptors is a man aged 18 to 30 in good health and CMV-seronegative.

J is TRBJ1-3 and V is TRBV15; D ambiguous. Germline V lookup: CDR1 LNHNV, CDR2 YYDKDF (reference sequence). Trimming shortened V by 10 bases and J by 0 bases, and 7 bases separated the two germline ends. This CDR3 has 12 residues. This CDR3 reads CASGSSGNTIYF. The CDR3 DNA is TGTGCCAGCGGGAGCTCTGGAAACACCATATATTTT.

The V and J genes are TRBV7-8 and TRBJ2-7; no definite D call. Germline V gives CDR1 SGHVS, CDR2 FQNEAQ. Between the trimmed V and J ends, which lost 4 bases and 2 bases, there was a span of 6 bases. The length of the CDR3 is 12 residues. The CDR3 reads CASSSGAYEQYF. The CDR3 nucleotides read TGTGCCAGCAGCTCCGGAGCCTACGAGCAGTACTTC.

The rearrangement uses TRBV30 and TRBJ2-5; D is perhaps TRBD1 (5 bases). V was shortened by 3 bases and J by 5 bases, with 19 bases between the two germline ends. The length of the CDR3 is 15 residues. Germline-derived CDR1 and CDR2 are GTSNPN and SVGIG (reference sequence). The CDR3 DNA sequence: TGTGCCTGGAGCGGTCGGCAGGGCGCCGGGGAGACCCAGTACTTC. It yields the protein CAWSGRQGAGETQYF.

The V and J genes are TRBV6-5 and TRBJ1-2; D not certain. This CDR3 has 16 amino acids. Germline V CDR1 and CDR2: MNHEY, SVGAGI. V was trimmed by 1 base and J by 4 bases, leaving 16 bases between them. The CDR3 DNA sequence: TGTGCCAGCAGTTACTTGTCCCAGGCCGTTCTCTATGGCTACACCTTC. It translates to CASSYLSQAVLYGYTF.

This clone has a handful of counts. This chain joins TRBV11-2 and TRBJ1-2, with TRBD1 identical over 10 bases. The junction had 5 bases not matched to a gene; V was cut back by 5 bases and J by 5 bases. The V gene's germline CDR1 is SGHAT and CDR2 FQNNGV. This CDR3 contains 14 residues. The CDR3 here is CASSPPDRGYGYTF. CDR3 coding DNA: TGTGCCAGCAGCCCCCCGGACAGGGGGTATGGCTACACCTTC.

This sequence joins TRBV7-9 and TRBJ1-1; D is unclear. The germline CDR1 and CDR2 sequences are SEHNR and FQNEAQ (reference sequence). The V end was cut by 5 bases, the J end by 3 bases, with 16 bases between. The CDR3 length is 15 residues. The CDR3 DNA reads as TGTGCCAGCAGCCTTAAGGAGGGCAGCCACACTGAAGCTTTCTTT. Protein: CASSLKEGSHTEAFF.

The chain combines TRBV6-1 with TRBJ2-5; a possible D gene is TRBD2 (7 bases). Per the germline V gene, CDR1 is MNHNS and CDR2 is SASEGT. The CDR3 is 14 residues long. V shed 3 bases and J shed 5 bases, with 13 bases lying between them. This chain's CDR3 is CASSEGGARETQYF. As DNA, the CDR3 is TGTGCCAGCAGTGAGGGGGGGGCGCGGGAGACCCAGTACTTC.

CDR3 sequence (DNA): TGTGCCAGCTCACCACCGACAGGGGCCACTGAAGCTTTCTTT. As protein: CASSPPTGATEAFF. The chain combines TRBV18 with TRBJ1-1, with 8 positions matching TRBD1. CDR3 size: 14 residues. Per germline, CDR1 KGHSH and CDR2 LQKENI. Trimming took 0 bases from V and 4 from J; bases not matched to a gene: 1. The complete variable domain, with remaining parts taken from reference TRBV18 and TRBJ1-1, reads NAGVMQNPRHLVRRRGQEARLRCSPMKGHSHVYWYRQLPEEGLKFMVYLQKENIIDESGMPKERFSAEFPKEGPSILRIQQVVRGDSAAYFCASSPPTGATEAFFGQGTRLTVV.

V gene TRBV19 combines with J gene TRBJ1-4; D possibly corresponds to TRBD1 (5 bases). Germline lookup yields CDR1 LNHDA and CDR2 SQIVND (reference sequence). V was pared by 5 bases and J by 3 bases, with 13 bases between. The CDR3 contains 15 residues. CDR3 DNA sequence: TGTGCCAGTAGTCGGATGATAGGGGCTAATGAAAAACTGTTTTTT. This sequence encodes CASSRMIGANEKLFF. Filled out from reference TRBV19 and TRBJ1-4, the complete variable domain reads DGGITQSPKYLFRKEGQNVTLSCEQNLNHDAMYWYRQDPGQGLRLIYYSQIVNDFQKGDIAEGYSVSREKKESFPLTVTSAQKNPTAFYLCASSRMIGANEKLFFGSGTQLSVL.

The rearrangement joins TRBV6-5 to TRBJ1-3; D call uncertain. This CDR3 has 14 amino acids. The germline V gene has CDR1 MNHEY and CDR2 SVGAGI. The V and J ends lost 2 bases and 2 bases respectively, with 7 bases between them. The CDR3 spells CASSYGETGNTIYF. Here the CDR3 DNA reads TGTGCCAGCAGTTACGGGGAGACTGGAAACACCATATATTTT.

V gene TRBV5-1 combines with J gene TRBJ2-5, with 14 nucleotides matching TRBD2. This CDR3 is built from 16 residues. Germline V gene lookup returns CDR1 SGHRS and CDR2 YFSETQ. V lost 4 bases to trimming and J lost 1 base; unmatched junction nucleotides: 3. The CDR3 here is CASSPGLAGGQETQYF. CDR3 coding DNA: TGCGCCAGCAGCCCAGGACTAGCGGGGGGCCAAGAGACCCAGTACTTC.

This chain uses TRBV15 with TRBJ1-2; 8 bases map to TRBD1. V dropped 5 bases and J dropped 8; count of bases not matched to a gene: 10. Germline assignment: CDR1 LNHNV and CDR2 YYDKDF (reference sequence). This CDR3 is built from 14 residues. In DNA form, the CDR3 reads TGTGCCACCAGCGAACCGGGACAGGTCTTGGGCTACACCTTC. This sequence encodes CATSEPGQVLGYTF.

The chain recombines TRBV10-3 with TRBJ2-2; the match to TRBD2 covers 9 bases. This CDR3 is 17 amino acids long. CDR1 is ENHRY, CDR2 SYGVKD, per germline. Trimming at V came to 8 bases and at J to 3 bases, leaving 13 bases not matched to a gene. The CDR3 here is CAIGAKGAGGDTGELFF. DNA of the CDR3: TGTGCCATCGGGGCTAAGGGAGCGGGGGGCGACACCGGGGAGCTGTTTTTT.

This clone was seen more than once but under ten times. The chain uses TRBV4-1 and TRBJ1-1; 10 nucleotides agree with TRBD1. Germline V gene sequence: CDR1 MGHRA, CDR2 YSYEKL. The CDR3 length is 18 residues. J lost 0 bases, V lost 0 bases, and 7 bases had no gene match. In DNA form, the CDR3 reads TGCGCCAGCAGCCAAGATCCAGGGACAGGGGTTATGAACACTGAAGCTTTCTTT. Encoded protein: CASSQDPGTGVMNTEAFF.

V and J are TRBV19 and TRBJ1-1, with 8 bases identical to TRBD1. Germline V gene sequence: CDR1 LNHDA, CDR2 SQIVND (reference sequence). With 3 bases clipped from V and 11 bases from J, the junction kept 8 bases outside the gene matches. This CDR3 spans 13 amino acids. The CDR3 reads CASSIGRGQWAFF. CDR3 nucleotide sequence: TGTGCCAGTAGTATTGGCAGGGGGCAATGGGCTTTCTTT.

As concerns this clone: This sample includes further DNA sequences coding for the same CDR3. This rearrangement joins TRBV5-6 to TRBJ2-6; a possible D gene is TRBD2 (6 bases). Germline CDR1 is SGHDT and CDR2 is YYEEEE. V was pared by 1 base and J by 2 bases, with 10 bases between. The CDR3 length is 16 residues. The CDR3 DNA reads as TGTGCCAGCAGCTTGAACCCGGGGGCTGGGGCCAACGTCCTGACTTTC. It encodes CASSLNPGAGANVLTF.

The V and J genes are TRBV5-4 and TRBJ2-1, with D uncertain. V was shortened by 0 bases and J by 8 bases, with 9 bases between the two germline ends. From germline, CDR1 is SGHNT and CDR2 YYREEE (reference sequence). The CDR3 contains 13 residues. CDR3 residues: CASSLVPIDEQFF. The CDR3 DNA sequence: TGTGCCAGCAGCTTGGTCCCCATAGATGAGCAGTTCTTC.

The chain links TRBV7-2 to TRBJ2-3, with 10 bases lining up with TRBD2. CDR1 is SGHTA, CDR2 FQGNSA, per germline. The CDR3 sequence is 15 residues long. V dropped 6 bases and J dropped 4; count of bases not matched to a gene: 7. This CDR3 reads CASRPSGGAPDTQYF. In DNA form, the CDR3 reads TGTGCCAGCAGACCAAGCGGGGGGGCCCCAGATACGCAGTATTTT.

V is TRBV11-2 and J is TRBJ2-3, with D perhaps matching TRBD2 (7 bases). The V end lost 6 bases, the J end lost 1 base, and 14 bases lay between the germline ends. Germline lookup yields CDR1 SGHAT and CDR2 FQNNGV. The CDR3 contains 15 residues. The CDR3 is CASRVVGGRTDTQYF. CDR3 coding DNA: TGTGCCAGCAGGGTCGTGGGGGGGCGCACAGATACGCAGTATTTT.

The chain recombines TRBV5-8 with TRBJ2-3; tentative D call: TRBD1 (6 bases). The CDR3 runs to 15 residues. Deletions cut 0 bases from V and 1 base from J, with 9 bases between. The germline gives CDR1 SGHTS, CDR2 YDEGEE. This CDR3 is CASSLGQDRTDTQYF. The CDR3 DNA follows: TGTGCCAGCAGCTTGGGACAGGACCGCACAGATACGCAGTATTTT.

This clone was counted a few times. CDR3 in DNA: TGTGCCAGCAGCCCCCGGACAGGTGGCAATCAGCCCCAGCATTTT. It is translated as CASSPRTGGNQPQHF. The V call is TRBV5-5, the J call TRBJ1-5; TRBD1 matches 7 bases. This CDR3 contains 15 residues. J gave up 2 bases and V 4 bases, and 6 bases lay outside the gene matches. Germline V lookup: CDR1 SGHKS, CDR2 YYEKEE (reference sequence).

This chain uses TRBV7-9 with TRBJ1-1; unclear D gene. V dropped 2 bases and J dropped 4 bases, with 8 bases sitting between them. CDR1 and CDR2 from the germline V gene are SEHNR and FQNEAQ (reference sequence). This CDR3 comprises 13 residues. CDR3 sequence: CASSLLLSTEAFF. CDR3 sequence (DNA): TGTGCCAGCAGCTTACTTTTGAGCACTGAAGCTTTCTTT.

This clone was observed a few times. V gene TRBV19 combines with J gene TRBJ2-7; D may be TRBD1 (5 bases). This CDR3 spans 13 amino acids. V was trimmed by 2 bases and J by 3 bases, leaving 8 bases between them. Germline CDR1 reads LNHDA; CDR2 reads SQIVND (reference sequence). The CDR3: CASSIFGHYEQYF. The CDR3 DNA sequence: TGTGCCAGTAGTATATTCGGACACTACGAGCAGTACTTC.

The CDR3 DNA sequence: TGTGCCTGGAGCGATGGGACTAGCAACGAGCAGTACTTC. It codes for CAWSDGTSNEQYF. The chain employs TRBV30 and TRBJ2-7; 9 nucleotides line up with TRBD2. Per germline, CDR1 GTSNPN and CDR2 SVGIG (reference sequence). CDR3 size: 13 residues. After removal of 3 bases from V and 5 bases from J, the junction contained 5 bases not matched to a gene. Full variable domain (rest looked up from reference TRBV30 and TRBJ2-7): SQTIHQWPATLVQPVGSPLSLECTVEGTSNPNLYWYRQAAGRGLQLLFYSVGIGQISSEVPQNLSASRPQDRQFILSSKKLLLSDSGFYLCAWSDGTSNEQYFGPGTRLTVT.

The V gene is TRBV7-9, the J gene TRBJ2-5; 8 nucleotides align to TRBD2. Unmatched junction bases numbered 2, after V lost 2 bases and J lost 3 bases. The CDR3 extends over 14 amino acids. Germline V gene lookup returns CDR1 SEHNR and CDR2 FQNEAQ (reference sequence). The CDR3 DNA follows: TGTGCCAGCAGCTTAAGTAGCGGGGAAGAGACCCAGTACTTC. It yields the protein CASSLSSGEETQYF.

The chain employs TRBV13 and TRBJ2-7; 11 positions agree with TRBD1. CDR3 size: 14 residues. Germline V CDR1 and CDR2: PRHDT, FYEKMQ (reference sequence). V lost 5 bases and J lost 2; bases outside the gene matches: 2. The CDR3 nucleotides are TGTGCCAGCAGCCCGGGACAGGGGGCCTACGAGCAGTACTTC. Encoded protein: CASSPGQGAYEQYF.

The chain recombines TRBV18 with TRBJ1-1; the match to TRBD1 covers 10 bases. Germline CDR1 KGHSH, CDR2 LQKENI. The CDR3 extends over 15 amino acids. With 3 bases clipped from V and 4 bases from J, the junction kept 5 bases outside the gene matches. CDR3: CASSPGQGIGTEAFF. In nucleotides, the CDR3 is TGTGCCAGCTCACCGGGACAGGGGATCGGCACTGAAGCTTTCTTT.

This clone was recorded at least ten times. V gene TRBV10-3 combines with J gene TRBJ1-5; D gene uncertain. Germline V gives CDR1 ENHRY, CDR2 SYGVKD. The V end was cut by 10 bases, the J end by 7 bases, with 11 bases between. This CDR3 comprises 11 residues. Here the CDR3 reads CATSSGQPQHF. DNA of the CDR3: TGTGCCACCTCAAGTGGCCAGCCCCAGCATTTT.